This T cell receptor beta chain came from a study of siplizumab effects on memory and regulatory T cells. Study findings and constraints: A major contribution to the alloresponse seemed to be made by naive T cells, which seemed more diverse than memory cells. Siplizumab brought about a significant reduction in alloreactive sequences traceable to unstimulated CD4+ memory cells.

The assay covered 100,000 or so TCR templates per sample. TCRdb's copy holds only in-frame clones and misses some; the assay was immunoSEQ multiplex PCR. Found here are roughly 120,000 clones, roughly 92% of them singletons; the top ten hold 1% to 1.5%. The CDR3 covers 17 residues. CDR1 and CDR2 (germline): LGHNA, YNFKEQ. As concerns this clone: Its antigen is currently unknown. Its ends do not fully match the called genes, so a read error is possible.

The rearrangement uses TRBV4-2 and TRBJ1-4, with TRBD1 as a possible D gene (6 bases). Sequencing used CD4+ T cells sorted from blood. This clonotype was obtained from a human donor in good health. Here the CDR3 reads CASSKEDRPTTNEKLFF. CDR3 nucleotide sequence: TGTGCCAGCAGCAAAGAGGACAGACCAACAACTAATGAAAAACTGTTTTTT.